These 25 T cell receptor beta chains came from one sample sequenced in a study of T cells after yellow fever vaccination. TCRdb re-analysed the 5' RACE reads in MiXCR, keeping a single row per CDR3 protein. The data contain about 340,000 distinct CDR3 sequences, almost 4% of them seen just once; the ten biggest clones take up less than 25%. The source was PBMCs, collected 5 days after the yellow fever booster vaccination. The receptors come from a young man who received the YFV17D yellow fever vaccine.

There are many counts of this clonotype. The chain links TRBV6-2 or TRBV6-3 to TRBJ2-7; tentatively, D is TRBD1 (6 bases). The length of the CDR3 is 16 residues. Germline assignment: CDR1 MNHEY and CDR2 SVGEGT. The V and J ends lost 6 bases and 0 bases respectively, with 18 bases between them. DNA for the CDR3: TGTGCCAGCAGCAGCCGGGACACACTAGGCTCCTACGAGCAGTACGTC. Translation: CASSSRDTLGSYEQYV.

This clonotype was recorded at least ten times. V is TRBV10-2 and J is TRBJ1-4, with 7 bases matching TRBD1. Germline V gene sequence: CDR1 WSHSY, CDR2 SAAADI. V shed 8 bases, J shed 8 bases, and the junction held 8 bases outside the gene matches. The CDR3 extends over 13 amino acids. CDR3 loop: CASSSGGGEKLFF. The CDR3 nucleotides are TGCGCCAGCTCGTCAGGGGGAGGAGAAAAACTGTTTTTT.

V gene TRBV5-1 combines with J gene TRBJ2-7; D is unresolved. The CDR3 sequence is 14 residues long. CDR1 and CDR2 (germline): SGHRS, YFSETQ. The CDR3 DNA reads as TGCTCCAGCAGCTTGTCTTCCGGCTCCTACGAGCAGTACGTC. Protein sequence: CSSSLSSGSYEQYV.

This clonotype has a handful of counts. This chain links TRBV25-1 with TRBJ2-6; D gene uncertain. CDR3 length: 13 amino acids. Germline CDR1 MGHDK, CDR2 SYGVNS. The V end was cut by 7 bases, the J end by 0 bases, with 4 bases between. CDR3 nucleotides: TGTGCCAGCATGGACTCTGGGGCCAACGTCCTGACTTTC. Translation: CASMDSGANVLTF. Looking up the rest from reference TRBV25-1 and TRBJ2-6 gives the full variable domain: EADIYQTPRYLVIGTGKKITLECSQTMGHDKMYWYQQDPGMELHLIHYSYGVNSTEKGDLSSESTVSRIRTEHFPLTLESARPSHTSQYLCASMDSGANVLTFGAGSRLTVL.

At least ten counts were recorded for this clonotype. J is TRBJ2-7 and V is TRBV9; tentative D call: TRBD1 (6 bases). Trimming removed 0 bases from V and 1 base from J, with 17 bases in between. Germline CDR1 reads SGDLS; CDR2 reads YYNGEE. The CDR3 is 17 amino acids. The CDR3 bases are TGTGCCAGCAGCGTAGGGCCAGGGGCAGTCGGGTCCTACGAGCAGTACTTC. Translated, it gives CASSVGPGAVGSYEQYF.

This clonotype has only a few counts. Here the CDR3 reads CASSVDRDNSPLHF. CDR3 DNA: TGTGCCAGCAGCGTTGACAGGGATAATTCACCCCTCCACTTT. J is TRBJ1-6 and V is TRBV5-4; 7 positions agree with TRBD1. Germline-derived CDR1 and CDR2 are SGHNT and YYREEE (reference sequence). CDR3 length: 14 residues. V was clipped by 4 bases and J by 5 bases; unmatched bases: 3.

At least ten counts were recorded for this clonotype. V usage is TRBV27 and J usage is TRBJ2-2, with unresolved D. Germline lookup yields CDR1 MNHEY and CDR2 SMNVEV (reference sequence). The V and J ends lost 7 bases and 5 bases respectively, with 5 bases between them. The CDR3 is made up of 11 amino acids. The CDR3 sequence is CASKETGELFF. CDR3 DNA sequence: TGTGCCAGCAAGGAAACCGGGGAGCTGTTTTTT.

The chain joins TRBV15 to TRBJ2-3; no clear D. The ends were cut back, 0 bases at V and 8 bases at J, with 6 bases in the middle. CDR3 length equals 12 residues. Germline V gene data show CDR1 as LNHNV and CDR2 as YYDKDF (reference sequence). CDR3: CATSREPGTQYF. The CDR3, as DNA: TGTGCCACCAGCAGAGAACCGGGTACGCAGTATTTT.

This sequence joins TRBV2 and TRBJ2-7; TRBD2 is a possible D gene (5 bases). Trimming stripped 6 bases from V and 3 bases from J, with 9 bases between. Germline CDR1 SNHLY, CDR2 FYNNEI. This CDR3 spans 12 amino acids. The CDR3 coding sequence is TGTGCCAGCAGGCCGGGAATCTACGAGCAGTACGTC. Encoded protein: CASRPGIYEQYV.

V is TRBV7-2 and J is TRBJ2-1; TRBD1 or TRBD2 may be the D gene (6 bases each). Germline V gene lookup returns CDR1 SGHTA and CDR2 FQGNSA. This CDR3 has 11 amino acids. V was clipped by 1 base and J by 13 bases, with 8 bases between them. Here the CDR3 reads CASSLVGGQFF. The CDR3 nucleotides are TGTGCCAGCAGCTTAGTGGGGGGCCAGTTCTTC.

The chain has TRBV25-1 and TRBJ2-3; D not resolved. The V and J ends lost 5 bases and 1 base respectively, with 13 bases between them. There are 15 residues in the CDR3. The germline CDR1 and CDR2 sequences are MGHDK and SYGVNS. The CDR3, as DNA: TGTGCCAGCAGTCCACAACCCTCTGGCACAGATACGCAGTATTTT. Its protein product is CASSPQPSGTDTQYF.

This clonotype was counted ten times or more. This chain joins TRBV12-3 or TRBV12-4 and TRBJ2-2, with D perhaps matching TRBD2 (5 bases). Trimming removed 3 bases from V and 2 bases from J, with 13 bases in between. This CDR3 comprises 16 residues. The CDR3 DNA is TGTGCCAGCAGTTTTAACCGGGATCCTAACACCGGGGAGCTGTTTTTT. It translates to CASSFNRDPNTGELFF.

This clonotype has at least ten counts. The V gene is TRBV5-1, the J gene TRBJ1-4; 8 nucleotides line up with TRBD1. The germline V gene has CDR1 SGHRS and CDR2 YFSETQ. V gave up 7 bases and J gave up 1 base; unmatched junction bases: 0. The length of the CDR3 is 13 residues. CDR3 DNA sequence: TGCGCCAGCGGACAGGGAACTAATGAAAAACTGTTTTTT. It codes for CASGQGTNEKLFF.

This clonotype appeared a few times. The J gene is TRBJ2-5, the V gene TRBV18, with D possibly matching TRBD1 (6 bases). The CDR3 loop spans 14 amino acids. Germline V gene sequence: CDR1 KGHSH, CDR2 LQKENI. With 4 bases removed from V and 5 bases from J, the gap between germline ends came to 14 bases. In DNA, the CDR3 is TGTGCCAGCTCACTAAGACAGGTTGCGGAGACCCAGTACTTC. Protein product: CASSLRQVAETQYF.

Ten or more counts support this clonotype. The V gene is TRBV5-1, the J gene TRBJ1-5; a possible D gene is TRBD1 (5 bases). This CDR3 comprises 15 residues. Germline lookup yields CDR1 SGHRS and CDR2 YFSETQ. Trimming left V 0 bases short and J 7 bases short, with 14 bases between. Here the CDR3 reads CASSLGPGGEQPQHF. The CDR3 coding sequence is TGCGCCAGCAGCTTGGGACCCGGGGGGGAGCAGCCCCAGCATTTT.

This rearrangement joins TRBV10-1 to TRBJ2-3; a weak D match, TRBD1 (6 bases). Germline V CDR1 and CDR2: WNHNN, SYGVQD (reference sequence). V dropped 0 bases and J dropped 1 base, with 11 bases sitting between them. This CDR3 is 16 amino acids long. The CDR3 nucleotides are TGCGCCAGCAGTGAGTCGTGGCAGGGGCGCACAGATACGCAGTATTTT. Its translation: CASSESWQGRTDTQYF.

This chain uses TRBV7-9 with TRBJ1-4, with D maybe TRBD1 (5 bases). This CDR3 region has 19 residues. CDR1 SEHNR and CDR2 FQNEAQ come from the germline V gene (reference sequence). Trimming removed 7 bases from V and 1 base from J, with 25 bases in between. The CDR3 loop is CASMSVSALRGKTNEKLFF. The CDR3 DNA reads as TGTGCCAGCATGAGTGTATCGGCCTTACGGGGGAAAACTAATGAAAAACTGTTTTTT.

This clonotype showed up many times. The chain has TRBV5-6 and TRBJ1-2; D remains ambiguous. This CDR3 region has 11 residues. The germline gives CDR1 SGHDT, CDR2 YYEEEE. V lost 4 bases to trimming and J lost 8 bases, with 9 bases between them. This CDR3 reads CASSAAGGYTF. In nucleotides, the CDR3 is TGTGCCAGCAGCGCCGCCGGAGGCTACACCTTC.

This rearrangement joins TRBV3-1 to TRBJ2-5; 11 bases agree with TRBD2. The germline V gene encodes CDR1 LGHDT and CDR2 YNNKEL (reference sequence). The CDR3 sequence is 16 residues long. Trimming at V came to 4 bases and at J to 0 bases, leaving 4 bases not matched to a gene. For the CDR3, the DNA is TGTGCCAGCAGCCGAGAGACTAGCGGGGACCAAGAGACCCAGTACTTC. This sequence encodes CASSRETSGDQETQYF.

This clonotype occurred a few times. The rearrangement uses TRBV15 and TRBJ1-6; D ambiguous. Germline V gene lookup returns CDR1 LNHNV and CDR2 YYDKDF (reference sequence). The V end lost 1 base, the J end lost 4 bases, and 8 bases lay between the germline ends. CDR3 length: 15 amino acids. The CDR3 DNA sequence: TGTGCCACCAGCAGAGTGGGGAGATATAATTCACCCCTCCACTTT. Its protein product is CATSRVGRYNSPLHF.

The chain couples TRBV15 to TRBJ1-6, with D unclear. Germline loops: CDR1 LNHNV, CDR2 YYDKDF (reference sequence). The CDR3 contains 19 residues. V was cut by 1 base and J by 7 bases, with 23 bases left in between. The DNA of the CDR3 is TGTGCCACCAGCAGAGCACGAAACCTGTTTGGGGTATGGAATTCACCCCTCCACTTT. Encoded protein: CATSRARNLFGVWNSPLHF.

The V gene is TRBV12-3 or TRBV12-4, the J gene TRBJ2-2, with a weak D call TRBD2 (5 bases). This CDR3 has 15 amino acids. Trimming removed 3 bases at V and 3 bases at J, with 11 bases between. CDR3 coding DNA: TGTGCCAGCAGTTTCATTAGCGCCGACACCGGGGAGCTGTTTTTT. As protein: CASSFISADTGELFF.

The table lists this clonotype with many counts. This chain connects TRBV7-9 to TRBJ2-5; D is undetermined. Trimming took 1 base from V and 2 from J, leaving 5 bases between them. This CDR3 is built from 13 residues. Germline values: CDR1 SEHNR, CDR2 FQNEAQ (reference sequence). In DNA, the CDR3 is TGTGCCAGCAGCTTAGGGTTTCAAGAGACCCAGTACTTC. Its translation: CASSLGFQETQYF.

The chain couples TRBV29-1 to TRBJ1-1; D may be TRBD1 (5 bases). V was clipped by 7 bases and J by 5 bases, with 20 bases between them. The CDR3 spans 14 residues. Per the germline V gene, CDR1 is SQVTM and CDR2 is ANQGSEA. The CDR3 loop reads CSEFSGTGGTEAFF. CDR3 sequence (DNA): TGCAGCGAGTTCTCCGGGACGGGGGGAACTGAAGCTTTCTTT.

This clonotype was seen only a few times. The J gene is TRBJ1-4, the V gene TRBV7-9, with D possibly TRBD1 on 6 matching bases. Trimming stripped 2 bases from V and 8 bases from J, with 15 bases between. Germline CDR1 is SEHNR and CDR2 is FQNEAQ (reference sequence). The CDR3 is 15 amino acids. DNA of the CDR3: TGTGCCAGCAGCTTAACACAGGGAAGGAGGGAAAAACTGTTTTTT. Residues: CASSLTQGRREKLFF.